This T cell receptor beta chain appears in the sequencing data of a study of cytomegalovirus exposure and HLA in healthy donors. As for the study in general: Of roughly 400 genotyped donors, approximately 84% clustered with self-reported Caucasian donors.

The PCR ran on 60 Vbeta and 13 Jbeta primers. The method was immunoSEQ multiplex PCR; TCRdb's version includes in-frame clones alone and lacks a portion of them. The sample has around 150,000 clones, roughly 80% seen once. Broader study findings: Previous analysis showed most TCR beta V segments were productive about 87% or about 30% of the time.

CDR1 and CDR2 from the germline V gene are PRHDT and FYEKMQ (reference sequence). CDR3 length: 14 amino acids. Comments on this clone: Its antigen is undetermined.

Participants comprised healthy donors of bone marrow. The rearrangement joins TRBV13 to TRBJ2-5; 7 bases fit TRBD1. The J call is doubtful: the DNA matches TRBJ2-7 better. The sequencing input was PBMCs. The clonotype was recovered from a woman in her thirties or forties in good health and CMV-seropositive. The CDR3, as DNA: TGTGCCAGCAGATCGACAGGGCGAACCTACGAGCAGTACTTC. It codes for CASRSTGRTYEQYF.